The rows below give T cell receptor beta chains drawn from one sample of a study of blood T cells in healthy people across ages. Using its own MiXCR run on the 5' RACE reads, TCRdb lists one record per CDR3 protein. Of roughly 800,000 distinct CDR3 sequences listed, about 62% are singletons. Source material: blood. The source of these receptors is a man in his thirties or forties in good health. Both conserved end residues are part of each CDR3.

v_call,j_call,cdr3_aa
TRBV28,TRBJ2-7,CASSPPSGRGDEQYF
TRBV7-8,TRBJ2-2,CASSLRLAAGELFF
TRBV5-6,TRBJ2-1,CASSLASRYNEQFF
TRBV7-2,TRBJ2-1,CARARSGHNEQFF
TRBV29-1,TRBJ2-1,CSVRRVNEQFF
TRBV2,TRBJ2-1,CASSEGQRNEQFF
TRBV5-1,NA,CASRVSSGGREQYF
TRBV6-1,TRBJ1-1,CASREPGQGRNTEAFF
TRBV5-8,TRBJ2-1,CASSLASGLAGGYEQFF
TRBV6-1,TRBJ1-2,CATGAAYGYTF
TRBV7-2,TRBJ2-5,CASLMGPQETQYF
TRBV6-6,TRBJ2-3,CASSYSGTPTTDTQYF
TRBV3-1,TRBJ1-5,CASSQGDRGRNQPQHF
TRBV28,TRBJ1-1,CASSYPGRPGRAFF
TRBV4-2,TRBJ2-7,CASSHPTSGYEQYF
TRBV6-2/TRBV6-3,TRBJ2-7,CASSYSIEGSSYGQYF
TRBV7-8,TRBJ1-6,CASSGISGTGVNSPLHF
TRBV25-1,TRBJ2-1,CASLMSGSRHEQFF
TRBV25-1,TRBJ1-2,CASSDLSPYVGGYTF
TRBV11-2,TRBJ2-7,CASSFGRILYEQYF
TRBV10-3,TRBJ1-1,CAISGSQGNTEAFF
TRBV25-1,TRBJ2-3,CASSEDVGGRNTDTQYF
TRBV15,TRBJ2-1,CATSRTSGGANEQFF
TRBV6-2/TRBV6-3,TRBJ1-4,CASSYSGRIDNEKLFF
TRBV12-3/TRBV12-4,TRBJ2-1,CASSSPRGRYNEQFF
TRBV9,TRBJ2-1,CASSVDSGSYNEQFF
TRBV12-3/TRBV12-4,TRBJ2-7,CASSFWTEKQSYEQYF
TRBV5-1,TRBJ2-5,CASSLALDRGKETQYF
TRBV6-2/TRBV6-3,TRBJ2-7,CASCLAGNSYEQYF
TRBV7-3,TRBJ2-2,CASSVQGTGELFF
TRBV10-2,TRBJ2-3,CASSETSLAGRTETDTQYF
TRBV7-2,NA,CASTPGALAGHRETQYF
TRBV5-1,TRBJ2-3,CASSSGTSGGFTDTQYF
TRBV20-1,TRBJ2-1,CRAMTSNEQFF
TRBV2,TRBJ2-1,CASSVREAYNEQFF
TRBV6-1,NA,CASSPRGGPASIYEQYF
TRBV27,TRBJ2-3,CASSFGLAGGVTQYF
TRBV5-1,TRBJ2-1,CAGSLTLTFYNEQFF
TRBV30,TRBJ1-4,CAWSVSGEKLFF
TRBV21-1,NA,CASSNPRRGFAYEQYF
TRBV6-2/TRBV6-3,NA,CASSYIGGAPETQYF
TRBV7-7,TRBJ2-7,CASSLETWDEQYF
TRBV18,TRBJ2-5,CASSTQGFDQETQYF
TRBV7-9,TRBJ2-5,CASSHDSYPQETQYF
TRBV3-1,TRBJ2-3,CASSHRDYLTDTQYF
TRBV7-2,TRBJ2-6,CASSRTGGIRGANVLTF
TRBV29-1,TRBJ2-4,CSAKDEVNIQYF
TRBV7-2,TRBJ1-6,CASSAGSSALHF
TRBV6-4,TRBJ2-3,CASSDSSREDTQYF
TRBV14,TRBJ2-7,CASSQVWAAEQYF
TRBV7-2,TRBJ2-5,CASSLEPQETQYF
TRBV29-1,TRBJ2-7,CSVVQGNGEQYF
TRBV20-1,TRBJ2-3,CSARDMTGSTDTQYF
TRBV11-2,TRBJ2-7,CASSLVLLDRGTNEQYF